This TCR beta chain was observed in a study of HIV-infected children after antiretroviral therapy interruption. About the study: Children's median ages were approximately 9.8 years and 8 years by group.

V gave up 0 bases and J gave up 10 bases, with 11 bases separating them. From germline, CDR1 is SGHRS and CDR2 YFSETQ. This CDR3 comprises 14 residues. RNA-based 3' RACE libraries used unique molecular identifiers. TCRdb reanalysed the 3' RACE reads using MiXCR and keeps one entry per CDR3 protein. The profile covers about 89,000 distinct CDR3 sequences, with under 8% appearing a single time and approximately 1.2% taken by the ten largest. As for treatment: PENTA 11 planned treatment interruption arm or continuous ART arm. Naive CD4+ CD45RA+ CD45RO- T cells were FACS-sorted from thawed PBMCs. This clonotype was found many times.

Sequenced here: CD45RA+ CD4+ T cells from PBMCs, pooled from several time points, sampled from a donor given antiretroviral therapy, either interrupted or continuous. Documented subset: naive CD4+ CD45RA+ CD45RO- T cells. The genes are TRBV5-1 and TRBJ1-6; D remains ambiguous. This sequence was found in a pool of human donors with HIV. The CDR3 nucleotides are TGCGCCAGCAGCTTGGCCATGGTGGGGTCACCCCTCCACTTT. Its protein product is CASSLAMVGSPLHF.